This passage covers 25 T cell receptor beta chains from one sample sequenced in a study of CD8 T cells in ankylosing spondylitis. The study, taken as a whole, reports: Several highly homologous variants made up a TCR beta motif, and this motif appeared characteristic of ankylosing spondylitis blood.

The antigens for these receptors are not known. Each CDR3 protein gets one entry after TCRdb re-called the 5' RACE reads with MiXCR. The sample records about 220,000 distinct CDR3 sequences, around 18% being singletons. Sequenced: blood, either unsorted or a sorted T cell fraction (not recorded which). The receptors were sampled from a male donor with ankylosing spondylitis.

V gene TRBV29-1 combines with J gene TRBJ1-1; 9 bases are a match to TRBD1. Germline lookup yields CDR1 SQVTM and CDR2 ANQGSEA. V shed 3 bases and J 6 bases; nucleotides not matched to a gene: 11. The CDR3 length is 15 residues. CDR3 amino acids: CSVDPGGQGVSEAFF. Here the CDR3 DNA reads TGCAGCGTTGACCCGGGGGGACAGGGAGTCTCTGAAGCTTTCTTT.

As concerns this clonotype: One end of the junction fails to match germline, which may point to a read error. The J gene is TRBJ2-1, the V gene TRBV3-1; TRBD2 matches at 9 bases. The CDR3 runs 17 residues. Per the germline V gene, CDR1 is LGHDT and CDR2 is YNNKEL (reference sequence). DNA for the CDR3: TGTGCCTGCAGCCAGGAATTCAGCGGGGGGCTATACAATGAGCAGTTCTTC. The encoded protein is CACSQEFSGGLYNEQFF.

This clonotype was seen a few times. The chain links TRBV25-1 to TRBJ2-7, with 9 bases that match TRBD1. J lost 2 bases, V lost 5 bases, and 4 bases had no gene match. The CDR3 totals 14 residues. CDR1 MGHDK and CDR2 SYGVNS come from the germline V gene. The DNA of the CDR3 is TGTGCCAGCAGTCCCGGGACAGGGACCTACGAGCAGTACTTC. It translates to CASSPGTGTYEQYF.

CDR3 sequence reads: CASSSTPNYGYTF. In DNA form, the CDR3 reads TGTGCCAGCAGTTCGACTCCTAACTATGGCTACACCTTC. The V and J genes are TRBV5-5 and TRBJ1-2; D ambiguous. The CDR3 runs to 13 residues. Germline lookup yields CDR1 SGHKS and CDR2 YYEKEE (reference sequence). Trimming left V 5 bases short and J 0 bases short, with 8 bases between.

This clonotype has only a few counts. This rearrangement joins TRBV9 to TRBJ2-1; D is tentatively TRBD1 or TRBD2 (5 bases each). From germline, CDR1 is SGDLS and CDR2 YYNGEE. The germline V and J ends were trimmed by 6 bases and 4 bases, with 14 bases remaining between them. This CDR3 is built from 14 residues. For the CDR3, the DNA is TGTGCCAGCACCACCGGGACGGAATACAATGAGCAGTTCTTC. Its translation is CASTTGTEYNEQFF.

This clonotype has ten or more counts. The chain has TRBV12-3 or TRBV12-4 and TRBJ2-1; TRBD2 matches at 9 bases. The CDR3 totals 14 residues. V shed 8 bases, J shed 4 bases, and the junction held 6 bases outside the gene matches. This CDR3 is CASLRTSEYNEQFF. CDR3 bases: TGTGCCAGCCTCCGGACTAGCGAGTACAATGAGCAGTTCTTC.

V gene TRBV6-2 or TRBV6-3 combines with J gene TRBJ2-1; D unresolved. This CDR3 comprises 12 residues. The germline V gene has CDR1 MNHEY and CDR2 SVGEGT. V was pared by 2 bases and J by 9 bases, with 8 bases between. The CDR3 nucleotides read TGTGCCAGCAGTTACGACGTGGGTGAGCAGTTCTTC. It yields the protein CASSYDVGEQFF.

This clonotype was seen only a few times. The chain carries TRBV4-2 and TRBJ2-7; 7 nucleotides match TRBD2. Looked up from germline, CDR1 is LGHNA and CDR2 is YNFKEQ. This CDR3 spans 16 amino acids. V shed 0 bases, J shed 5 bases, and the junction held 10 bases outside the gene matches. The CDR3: CASSQDFRLANHEQYF. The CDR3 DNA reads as TGTGCCAGCAGCCAAGATTTCCGACTAGCAAACCACGAGCAGTACTTC.

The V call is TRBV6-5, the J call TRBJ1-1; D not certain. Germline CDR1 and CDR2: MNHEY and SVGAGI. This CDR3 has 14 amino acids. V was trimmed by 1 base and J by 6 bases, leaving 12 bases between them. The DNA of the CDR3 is TGTGCCAGCAGTTACTACGGGGAGGAGGCTGAAGCTTTCTTT. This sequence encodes CASSYYGEEAEAFF.

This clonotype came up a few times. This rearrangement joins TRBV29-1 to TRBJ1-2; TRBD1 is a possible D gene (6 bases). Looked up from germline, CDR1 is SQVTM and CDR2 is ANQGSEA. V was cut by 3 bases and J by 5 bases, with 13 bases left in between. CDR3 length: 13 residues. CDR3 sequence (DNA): TGCAGCGTTGACCCAGGGACACCATATGGCTACACCTTC. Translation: CSVDPGTPYGYTF.

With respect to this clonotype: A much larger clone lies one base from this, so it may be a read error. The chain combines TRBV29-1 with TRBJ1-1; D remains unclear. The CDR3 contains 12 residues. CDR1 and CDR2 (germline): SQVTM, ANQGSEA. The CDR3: CSSSSANTEASF. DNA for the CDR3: TGCAGCTCGAGTTCAGCGAACACTGAAGCTTCCTTT.

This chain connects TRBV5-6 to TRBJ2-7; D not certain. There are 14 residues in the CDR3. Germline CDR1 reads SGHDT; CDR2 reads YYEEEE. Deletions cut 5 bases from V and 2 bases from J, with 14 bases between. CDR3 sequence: CASRARGSAYEQYF. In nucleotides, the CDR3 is TGTGCCAGCAGGGCTCGAGGAAGCGCCTACGAGCAGTACTTC.

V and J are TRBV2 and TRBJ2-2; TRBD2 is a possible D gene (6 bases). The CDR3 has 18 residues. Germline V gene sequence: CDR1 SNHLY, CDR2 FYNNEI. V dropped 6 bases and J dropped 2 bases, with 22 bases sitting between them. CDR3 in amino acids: CASRGDFTAMLNTGELFF. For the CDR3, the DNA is TGTGCCAGCAGGGGGGACTTTACCGCTATGCTCAACACCGGGGAGCTGTTTTTT.

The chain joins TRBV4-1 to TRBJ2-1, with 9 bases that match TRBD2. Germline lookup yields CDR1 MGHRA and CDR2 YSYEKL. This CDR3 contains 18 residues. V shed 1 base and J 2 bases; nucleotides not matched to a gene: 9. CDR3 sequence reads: CASSQGPPGGGAYNEQFF. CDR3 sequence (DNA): TGCGCCAGCAGCCAAGGCCCCCCTGGCGGGGGGGCCTACAATGAGCAGTTCTTC.

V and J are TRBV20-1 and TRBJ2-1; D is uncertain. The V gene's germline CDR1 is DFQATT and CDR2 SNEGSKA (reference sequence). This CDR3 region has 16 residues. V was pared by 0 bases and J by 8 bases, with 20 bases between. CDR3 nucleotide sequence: TGCAGTGCTAGAGATTACGGCCTAGTTATTGCGTATGAGCAGTTCTTC. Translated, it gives CSARDYGLVIAYEQFF.

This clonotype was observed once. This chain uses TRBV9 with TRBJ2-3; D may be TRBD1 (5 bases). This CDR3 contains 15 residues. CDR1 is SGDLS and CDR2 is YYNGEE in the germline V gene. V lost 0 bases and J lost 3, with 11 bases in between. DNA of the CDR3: TGTGCCAGCAGCGTAGACGGCCAGGGTACAGATACGCAGTATTTT. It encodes CASSVDGQGTDTQYF.

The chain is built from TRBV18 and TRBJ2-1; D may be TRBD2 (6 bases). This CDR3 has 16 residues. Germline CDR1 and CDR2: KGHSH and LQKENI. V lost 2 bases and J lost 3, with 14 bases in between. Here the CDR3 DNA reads TGTGCCAGCTCACCAAGGCCGGGAGATTACTACAATGAGCAGTTCTTC. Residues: CASSPRPGDYYNEQFF.

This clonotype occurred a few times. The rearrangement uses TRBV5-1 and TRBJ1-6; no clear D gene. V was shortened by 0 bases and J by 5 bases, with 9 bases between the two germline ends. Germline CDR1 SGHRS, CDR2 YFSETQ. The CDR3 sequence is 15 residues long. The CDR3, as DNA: TGCGCCAGCAGCTTGGTAGGGCGGGATAATTCACCCCTCCACTTT. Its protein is CASSLVGRDNSPLHF. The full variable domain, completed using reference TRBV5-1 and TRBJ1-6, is KAGVTQTPRYLIKTRGQQVTLSCSPISGHRSVSWYQQTPGQGLQFLFEYFSETQRNKGNFPGRFSGRQFSNSRSEMNVSTLELGDSALYLCASSLVGRDNSPLHFGNGTRLTVT.

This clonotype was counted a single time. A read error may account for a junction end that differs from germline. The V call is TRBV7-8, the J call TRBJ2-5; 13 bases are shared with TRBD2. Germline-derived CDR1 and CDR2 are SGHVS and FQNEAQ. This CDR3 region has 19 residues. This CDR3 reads CVSSLAVILAGGIAETQYF. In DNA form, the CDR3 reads TGTGTCAGCAGCTTAGCGGTTATACTAGCGGGAGGGATCGCAGAGACCCAGTACTTC.

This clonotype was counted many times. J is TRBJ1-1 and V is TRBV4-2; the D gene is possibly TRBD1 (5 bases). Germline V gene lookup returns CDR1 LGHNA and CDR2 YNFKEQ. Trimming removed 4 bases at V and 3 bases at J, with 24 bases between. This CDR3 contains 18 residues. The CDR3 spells CASSPAPLGSGSYTEAFF. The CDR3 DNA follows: TGTGCCAGCAGCCCAGCCCCCCTGGGGTCAGGGAGCTACACTGAAGCTTTCTTT.

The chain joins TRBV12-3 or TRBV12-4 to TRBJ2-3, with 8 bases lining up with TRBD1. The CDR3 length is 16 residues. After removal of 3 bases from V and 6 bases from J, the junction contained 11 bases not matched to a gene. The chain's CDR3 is CASSFSRGQGEDTQYF. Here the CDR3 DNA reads TGTGCCAGCAGTTTCTCGCGTGGACAGGGCGAGGATACGCAGTATTTT.

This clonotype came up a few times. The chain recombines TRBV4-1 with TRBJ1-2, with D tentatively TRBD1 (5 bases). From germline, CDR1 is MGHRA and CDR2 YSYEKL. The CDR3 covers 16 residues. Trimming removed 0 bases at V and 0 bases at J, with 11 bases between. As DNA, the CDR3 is TGCGCCAGCAGCCAAGATTCAGGGTACTCTAACTATGGCTACACCTTC. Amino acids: CASSQDSGYSNYGYTF.

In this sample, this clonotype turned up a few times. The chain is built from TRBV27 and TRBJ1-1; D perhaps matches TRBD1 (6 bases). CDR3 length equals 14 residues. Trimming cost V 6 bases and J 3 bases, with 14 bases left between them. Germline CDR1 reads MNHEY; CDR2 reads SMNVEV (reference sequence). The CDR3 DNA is TGTGCCAGCAGAACAGGGTTGGCGCACACTGAAGCTTTCTTT. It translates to CASRTGLAHTEAFF.

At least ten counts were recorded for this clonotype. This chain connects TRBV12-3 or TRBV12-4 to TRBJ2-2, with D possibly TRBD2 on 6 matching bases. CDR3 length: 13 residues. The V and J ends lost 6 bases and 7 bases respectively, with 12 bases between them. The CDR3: CASRSTGDGELFF. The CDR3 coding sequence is TGTGCCAGCAGATCTACGGGAGACGGGGAGCTGTTTTTT.

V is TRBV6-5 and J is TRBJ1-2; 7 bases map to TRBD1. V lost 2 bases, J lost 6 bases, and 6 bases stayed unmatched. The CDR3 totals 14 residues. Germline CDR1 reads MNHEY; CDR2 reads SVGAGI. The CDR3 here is CASSYLRGIDGYTF. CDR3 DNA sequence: TGTGCCAGCAGTTACCTCAGGGGGATCGATGGCTACACCTTC.